Listed here are 2 T cell receptor beta chains from one sample, sequenced in a study of shared clonotypes between healthy human individuals. The protocol was immunoSEQ multiplex PCR, while the TCRdb copy is restricted to in-frame clones and leaves out a portion. The table has some 1 million clones, 65% to 80% seen once. Sequencing was performed on memory CD4+ T cells sorted from blood. Regarding subset: CD45RA-negative fraction. These receptors were obtained from a man younger than 30 in good health.

The rearrangement uses TRBV6-4 and TRBJ2-3; 12 nucleotides align to TRBD2. Germline CDR1 MRHNA, CDR2 SNTAGT. V trimming: 4 bases; J trimming: 1 base; junction bases outside the gene matches: 6. The CDR3 runs 17 residues. The CDR3 coding sequence is TGTGCCAGCAGTGCCTCATGGACTAGCGGGGGCACAGATACGCAGTATTTT. Translating gives CASSASWTSGGTDTQYF.

This clone showed up many times. DNA for the CDR3: TGTGCCAGCAGTGAAAGGGGCAGGAGAAGCTCCTACGAGCAGTACTTC. This codes for CASSERGRRSSYEQYF. J is TRBJ2-7 and V is TRBV6-1; D is perhaps TRBD1 (5 bases). This CDR3 has 16 amino acids. Per the germline V gene, CDR1 is MNHNS and CDR2 is SASEGT. The V end lost 2 bases, the J end lost 0 bases, and 14 bases lay between the germline ends.